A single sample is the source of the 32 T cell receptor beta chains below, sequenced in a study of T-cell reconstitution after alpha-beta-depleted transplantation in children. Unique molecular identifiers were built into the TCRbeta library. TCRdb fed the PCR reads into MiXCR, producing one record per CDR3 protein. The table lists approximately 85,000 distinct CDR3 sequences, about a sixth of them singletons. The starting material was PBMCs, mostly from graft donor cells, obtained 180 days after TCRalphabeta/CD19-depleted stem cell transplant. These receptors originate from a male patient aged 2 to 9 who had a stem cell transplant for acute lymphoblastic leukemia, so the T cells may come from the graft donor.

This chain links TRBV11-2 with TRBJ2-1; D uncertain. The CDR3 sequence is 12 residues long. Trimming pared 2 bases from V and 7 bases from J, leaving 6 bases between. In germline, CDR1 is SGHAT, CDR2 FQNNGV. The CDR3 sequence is CASSLQLNEQFF. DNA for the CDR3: TGTGCCAGCAGCTTACAATTGAATGAGCAGTTCTTC.

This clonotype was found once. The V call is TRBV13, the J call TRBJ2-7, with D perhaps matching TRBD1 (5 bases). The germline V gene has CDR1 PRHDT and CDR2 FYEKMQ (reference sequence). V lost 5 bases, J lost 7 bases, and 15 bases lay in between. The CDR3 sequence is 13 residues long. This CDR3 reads CASSQGRAWEQYF. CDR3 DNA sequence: TGTGCCAGCAGCCAGGGCCGAGCTTGGGAGCAGTACTTC.

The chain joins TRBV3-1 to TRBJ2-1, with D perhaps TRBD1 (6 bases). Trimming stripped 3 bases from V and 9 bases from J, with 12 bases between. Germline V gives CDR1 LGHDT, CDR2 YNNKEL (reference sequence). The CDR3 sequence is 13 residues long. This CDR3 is CASSHNRDGEQFF. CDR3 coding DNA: TGTGCCAGCAGCCACAACAGGGATGGTGAGCAGTTCTTC.

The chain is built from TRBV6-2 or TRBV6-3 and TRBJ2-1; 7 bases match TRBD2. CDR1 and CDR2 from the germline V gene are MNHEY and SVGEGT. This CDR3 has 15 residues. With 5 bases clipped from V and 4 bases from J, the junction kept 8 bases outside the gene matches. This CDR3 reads CASSGGDYIYNEQFF. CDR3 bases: TGTGCCAGCAGTGGGGGGGACTATATATACAATGAGCAGTTCTTC.

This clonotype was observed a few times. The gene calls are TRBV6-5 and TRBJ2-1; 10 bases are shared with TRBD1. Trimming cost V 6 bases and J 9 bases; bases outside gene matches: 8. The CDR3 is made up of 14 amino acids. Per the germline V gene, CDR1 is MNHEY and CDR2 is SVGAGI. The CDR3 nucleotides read TGTGCCAGCAGCTGGACAGGGGGAGGTGGTGAGCAGTTCTTC. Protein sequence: CASSWTGGGGEQFF.

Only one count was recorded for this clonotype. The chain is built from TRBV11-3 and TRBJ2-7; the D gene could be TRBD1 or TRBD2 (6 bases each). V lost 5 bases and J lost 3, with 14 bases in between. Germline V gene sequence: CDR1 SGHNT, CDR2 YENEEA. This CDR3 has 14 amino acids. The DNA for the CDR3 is TGTGCCAGCAGCCATCGTAGGGGGGTCTACGAGCAGTACTTC. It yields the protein CASSHRRGVYEQYF.

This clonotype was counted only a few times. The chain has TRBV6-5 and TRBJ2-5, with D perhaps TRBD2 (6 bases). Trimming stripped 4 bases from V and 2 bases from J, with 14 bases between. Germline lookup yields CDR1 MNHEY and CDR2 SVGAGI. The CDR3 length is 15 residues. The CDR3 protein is CASSSTAGVQETQYF. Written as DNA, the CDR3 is TGTGCCAGCAGTTCTACAGCGGGCGTTCAAGAGACCCAGTACTTC.

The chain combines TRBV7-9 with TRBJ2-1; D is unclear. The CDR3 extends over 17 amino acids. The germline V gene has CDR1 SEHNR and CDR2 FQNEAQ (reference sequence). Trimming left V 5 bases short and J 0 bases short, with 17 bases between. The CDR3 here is CASSQAQLSRSYNEQFF. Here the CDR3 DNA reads TGTGCCAGCAGCCAAGCCCAGCTGAGCCGCTCCTACAATGAGCAGTTCTTC.

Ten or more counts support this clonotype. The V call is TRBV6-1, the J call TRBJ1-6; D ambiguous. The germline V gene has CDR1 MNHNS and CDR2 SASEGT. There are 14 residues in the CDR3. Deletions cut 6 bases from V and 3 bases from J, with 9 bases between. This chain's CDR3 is CASRTEIYNSPLHF. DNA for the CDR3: TGTGCCAGCAGAACAGAGATCTATAATTCACCCCTCCACTTT.

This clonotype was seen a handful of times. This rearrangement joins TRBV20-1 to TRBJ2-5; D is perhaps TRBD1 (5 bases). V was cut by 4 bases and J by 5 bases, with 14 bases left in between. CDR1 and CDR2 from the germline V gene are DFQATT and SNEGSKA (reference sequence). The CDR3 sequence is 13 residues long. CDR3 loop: CSAIHIRVETQYF. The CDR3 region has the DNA TGCAGTGCTATCCACATCAGGGTCGAGACCCAGTACTTC.

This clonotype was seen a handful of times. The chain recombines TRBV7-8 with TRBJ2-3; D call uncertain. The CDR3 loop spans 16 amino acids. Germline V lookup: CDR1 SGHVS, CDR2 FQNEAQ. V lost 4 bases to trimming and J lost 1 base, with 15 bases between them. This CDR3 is CASSSYHSKGTDTQYF. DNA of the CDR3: TGTGCCAGCAGCTCGTACCACTCTAAGGGCACAGATACGCAGTATTTT.

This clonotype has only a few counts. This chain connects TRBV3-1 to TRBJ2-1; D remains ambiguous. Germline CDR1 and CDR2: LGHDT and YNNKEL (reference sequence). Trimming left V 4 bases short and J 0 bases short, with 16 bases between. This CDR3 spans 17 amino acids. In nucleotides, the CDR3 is TGTGCCAGCAGCCTCCACGTGACCGGCAACTCCTACAATGAGCAGTTCTTC. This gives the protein CASSLHVTGNSYNEQFF.

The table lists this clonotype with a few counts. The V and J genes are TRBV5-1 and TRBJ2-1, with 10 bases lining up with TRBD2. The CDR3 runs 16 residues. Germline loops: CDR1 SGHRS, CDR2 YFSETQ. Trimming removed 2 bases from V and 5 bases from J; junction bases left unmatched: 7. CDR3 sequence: CASSFYPSGGDNEQFF. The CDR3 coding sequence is TGCGCCAGCAGCTTTTATCCTAGCGGGGGAGACAATGAGCAGTTCTTC.

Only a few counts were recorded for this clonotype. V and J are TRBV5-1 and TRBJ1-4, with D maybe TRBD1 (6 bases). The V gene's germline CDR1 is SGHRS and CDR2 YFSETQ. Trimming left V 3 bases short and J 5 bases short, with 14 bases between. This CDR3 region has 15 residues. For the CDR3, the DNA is TGCGCCAGCAGCTCAACCGGGACACTGAATGAAAAACTGTTTTTT. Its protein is CASSSTGTLNEKLFF.

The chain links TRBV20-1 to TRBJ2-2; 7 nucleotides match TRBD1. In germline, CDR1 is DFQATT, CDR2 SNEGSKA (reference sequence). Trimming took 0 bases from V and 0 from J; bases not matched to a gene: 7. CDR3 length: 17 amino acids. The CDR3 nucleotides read TGCAGTGCTAGAGAGGGGCCGGGACAGCCGAACACCGGGGAGCTGTTTTTT. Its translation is CSAREGPGQPNTGELFF.

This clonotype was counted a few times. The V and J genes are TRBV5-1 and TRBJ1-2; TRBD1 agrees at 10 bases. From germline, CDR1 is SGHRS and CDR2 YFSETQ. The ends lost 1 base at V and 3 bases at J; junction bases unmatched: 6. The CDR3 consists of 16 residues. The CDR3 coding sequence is TGCGCCAGCAGCTTGTGGGGGACAGGGGTCGACTATGGCTACACCTTC. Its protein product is CASSLWGTGVDYGYTF.

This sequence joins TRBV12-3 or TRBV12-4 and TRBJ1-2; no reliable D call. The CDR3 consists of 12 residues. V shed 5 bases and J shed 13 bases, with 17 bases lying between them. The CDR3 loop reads CASSVVGSRLTF. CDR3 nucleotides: TGTGCCAGCAGTGTGGTTGGCAGCCGCCTCACCTTC.

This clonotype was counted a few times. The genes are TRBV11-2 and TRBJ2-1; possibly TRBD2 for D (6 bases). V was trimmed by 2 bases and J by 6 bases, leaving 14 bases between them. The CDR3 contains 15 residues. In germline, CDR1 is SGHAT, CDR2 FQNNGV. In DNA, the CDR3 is TGTGCCAGCAGCTTAATCGGGACTCTAGGCAATGAGCAGTTCTTC. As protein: CASSLIGTLGNEQFF.

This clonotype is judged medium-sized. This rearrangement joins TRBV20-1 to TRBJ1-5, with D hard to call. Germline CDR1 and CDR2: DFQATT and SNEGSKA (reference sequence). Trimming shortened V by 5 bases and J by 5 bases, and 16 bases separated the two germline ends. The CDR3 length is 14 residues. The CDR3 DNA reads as TGCAGTGCTCTACCGAATCTGGACGATCAGCCCCAGCATTTT. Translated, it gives CSALPNLDDQPQHF.

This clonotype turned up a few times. The CDR3 DNA sequence: TGTGCCAGCAGCATCGACAGGGTTGGCGAGCAGTACTTC. Residues: CASSIDRVGEQYF. The J gene is TRBJ2-7, the V gene TRBV14; TRBD1 aligns across 7 bases. The CDR3 contains 13 residues. V shed 5 bases, J shed 6 bases, and the junction held 7 bases outside the gene matches. CDR1 is SGHDN, CDR2 FVKESK, per germline. Full variable domain (missing parts from reference TRBV14 and TRBJ2-7): EAGVTQFPSHSVIEKGQTVTLRCDPISGHDNLYWYRRVMGKEIKFLLHFVKESKQDESGMPNNRFLAERTGGTYSTLKVQPAELEDSGVYFCASSIDRVGEQYFGPGTRLTVT.

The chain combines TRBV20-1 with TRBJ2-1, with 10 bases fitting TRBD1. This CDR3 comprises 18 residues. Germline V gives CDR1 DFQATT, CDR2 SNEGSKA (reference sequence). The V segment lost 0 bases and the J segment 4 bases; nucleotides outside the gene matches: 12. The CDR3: CSARDSWGQGSAYNEQFF. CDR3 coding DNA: TGCAGTGCTAGAGATAGCTGGGGACAGGGGAGCGCTTACAATGAGCAGTTCTTC.

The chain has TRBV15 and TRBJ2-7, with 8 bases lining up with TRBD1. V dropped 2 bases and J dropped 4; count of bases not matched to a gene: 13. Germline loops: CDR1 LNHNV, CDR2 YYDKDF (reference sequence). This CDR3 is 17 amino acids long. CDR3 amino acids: CATSRTPQGAWVYEQYF. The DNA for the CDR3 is TGTGCCACCAGCAGAACACCTCAGGGGGCCTGGGTTTACGAGCAGTACTTC.

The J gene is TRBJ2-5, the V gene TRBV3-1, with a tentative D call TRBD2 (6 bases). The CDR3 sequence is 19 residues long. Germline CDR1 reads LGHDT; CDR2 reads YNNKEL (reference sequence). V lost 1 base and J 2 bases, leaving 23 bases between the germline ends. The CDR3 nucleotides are TGTGCCAGCAGCCAAGCCGCCTTTACGGCTCAGACTAGACAAGAGACCCAGTACTTC. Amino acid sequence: CASSQAAFTAQTRQETQYF.

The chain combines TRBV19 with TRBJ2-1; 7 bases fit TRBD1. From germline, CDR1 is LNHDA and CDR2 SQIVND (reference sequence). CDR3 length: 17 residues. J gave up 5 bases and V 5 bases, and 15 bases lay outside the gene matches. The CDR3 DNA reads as TGTGCCAGTAGTCACATCCTCACAGGGGAAAGAAACAATGAGCAGTTCTTC. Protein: CASSHILTGERNNEQFF.

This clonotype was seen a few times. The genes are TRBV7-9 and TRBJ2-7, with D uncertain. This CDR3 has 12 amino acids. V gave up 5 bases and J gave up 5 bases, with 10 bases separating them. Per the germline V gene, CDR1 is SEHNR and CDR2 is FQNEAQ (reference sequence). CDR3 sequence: CASSKVPHEQYF. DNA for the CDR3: TGTGCCAGCAGCAAGGTCCCCCACGAGCAGTACTTC.

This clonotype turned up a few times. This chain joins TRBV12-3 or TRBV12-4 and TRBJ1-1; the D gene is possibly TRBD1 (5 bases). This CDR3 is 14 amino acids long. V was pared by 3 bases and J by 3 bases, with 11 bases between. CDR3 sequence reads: CASSFGAVDTEAFF. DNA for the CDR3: TGTGCCAGCAGTTTCGGGGCGGTGGACACTGAAGCTTTCTTT.

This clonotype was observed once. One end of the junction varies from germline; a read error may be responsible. CDR3 amino acids: CASSESGPSQGTQYF. CDR3 nucleotides: TGTGCCAGCAGTGAATCAGGACCGTCCCAAGGGACCCAGTACTTC. V is TRBV2 and J is TRBJ2-5; D call uncertain. The CDR3 is 15 residues long. Germline values: CDR1 SNHLY, CDR2 FYNNEI.

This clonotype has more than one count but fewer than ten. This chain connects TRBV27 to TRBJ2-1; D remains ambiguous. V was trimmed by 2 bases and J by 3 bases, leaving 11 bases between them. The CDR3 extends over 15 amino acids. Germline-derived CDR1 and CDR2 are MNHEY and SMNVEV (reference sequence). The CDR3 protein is CASSLGDHYYNEQFF. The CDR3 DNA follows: TGTGCCAGCAGTTTAGGAGACCACTACTACAATGAGCAGTTCTTC.

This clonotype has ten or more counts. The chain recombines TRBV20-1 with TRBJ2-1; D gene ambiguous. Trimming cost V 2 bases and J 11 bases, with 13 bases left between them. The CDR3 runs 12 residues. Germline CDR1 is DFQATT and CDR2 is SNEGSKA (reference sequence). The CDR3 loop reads CSARHASGQQFF. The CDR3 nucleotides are TGCAGTGCTAGACACGCTTCCGGACAGCAGTTCTTC.

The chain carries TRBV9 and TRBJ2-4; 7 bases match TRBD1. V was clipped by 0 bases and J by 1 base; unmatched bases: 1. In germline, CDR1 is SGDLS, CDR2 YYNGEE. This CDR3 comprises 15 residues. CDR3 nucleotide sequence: TGTGCCAGCAGCGTAGAAGGGGGCGCCAAAAACATTCAGTACTTC. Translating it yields CASSVEGGAKNIQYF.

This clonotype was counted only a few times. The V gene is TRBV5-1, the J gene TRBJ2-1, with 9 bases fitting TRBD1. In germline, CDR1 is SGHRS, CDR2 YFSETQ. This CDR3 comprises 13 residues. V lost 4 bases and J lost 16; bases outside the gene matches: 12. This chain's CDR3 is CASSAGQDRGFFF. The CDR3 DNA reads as TGCGCCAGCAGCGCCGGACAGGACAGGGGTTTCTTCTTC.

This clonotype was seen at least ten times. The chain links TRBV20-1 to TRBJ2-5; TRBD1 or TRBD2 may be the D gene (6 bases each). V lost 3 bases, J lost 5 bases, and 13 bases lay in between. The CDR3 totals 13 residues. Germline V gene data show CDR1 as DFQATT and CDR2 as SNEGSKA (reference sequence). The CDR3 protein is CSASAGGRETQYF. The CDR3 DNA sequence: TGCAGTGCTAGTGCCGGGGGCCGGGAGACCCAGTACTTC.